This TCR beta chain was recorded in a study of cytotoxic CD8 clonotypes in ibrutinib-treated CLL. Whole-study context: IGHV unmutated 17 to 18; relapsed/refractory approximately 10; treatment-naive under 16. Study-level results: In comparison with age-matched healthy donors, baseline clonality was higher and tracked circulating CD8+ T-cell counts. The public clonotypes identified were infrequent and showed contraction or stability on treatment. Having risen at ibrutinib response, clonality had fallen back toward baseline by progression.

Assay: immunoSEQ multiplex PCR; the TCRdb copy retains only in-frame clones and omits some. The repertoire includes hundreds of thousands of clones, less than 75% of them detected once, and approximately 15% sits in the top ten. Details on this clone: Its antigen is currently unknown.

The ends lost 5 bases at V and 2 bases at J; junction bases unmatched: 3. The CDR3 contains 14 residues. Looked up from germline, CDR1 is MNHEY and CDR2 is SMNVEV (reference sequence). This sequence was found in a human donor with chronic lymphocytic leukemia. Sample: PBMCs, taken after 24 months of ibrutinib treatment. The chain uses TRBV27 and TRBJ2-7; 10 positions match TRBD1. In DNA form, the CDR3 reads TGTGCCAGCAGTACCGGGACAGGGGCCTACGAGCAGTACTTC. Encoded protein: CASSTGTGAYEQYF.